This TCR beta chain was recorded in a study of cytomegalovirus exposure and HLA in healthy donors. Study-level background: Early released data had tens of millions of unique TCRs, all coming from HLA-typed donors. Study outcomes and limitations: According to a later analysis, donors in an Asian-associated ancestry cluster reportedly had fewer N-insertions than the 666-donor mean. The presence/absence work took it that sequencing depth was about the same across donors. TCR beta chains associated with HLA were, in a later analysis, more clonally expanded than equally common others.

The study ran its PCR with 60 Vbeta and 13 Jbeta primers. Sequencing used immunoSEQ multiplex PCR; TCRdb keeps in-frame clones, though not all of them. The table records over 110,000 clones, 82% of them present only once. With regard to this clone: The antigen remains undetermined.

The V and J ends lost 5 bases and 3 bases, in that order; junction bases with no gene match: 6. From germline, CDR1 is GTSNPN and CDR2 SVGIG (reference sequence). This CDR3 has 13 amino acids. The gene calls are TRBV30 and TRBJ2-7, with 8 bases aligning to TRBD1. Sequencing was carried out using PBMCs. This receptor was taken from a male donor in good health and CMV-seronegative. CDR3 in DNA: TGTGCCTGGCAGGACAGGGTGTTCTACGAGCAGTACTTC. This codes for CAWQDRVFYEQYF.